The rows below give T cell receptor beta chains drawn from one sample of a study of beta chain features in type 1 diabetes. TCRdb keeps only in-frame clones here, not all; method: immunoSEQ multiplex PCR. The sample includes about 160,000 clones, 7.5% to 10% of them seen just once. Sequencing input: central memory CD4+ T cells from blood. These receptors were taken from a man between 18 and 35 years old in good health. Each CDR3 is given with its conserved first and last residue. D genes are given only for firm matches. Some rows mark clone size as missing; the rest say once, few, many or name a class of expanded clone.

TRBV29-1,TRBJ2-4,.,TRBD1,CSVETGAVAKNIQYF,TGCAGCGTAGAAACAGGGGCCGTAGCCAAAAACATTCAGTACTTC
TRBV5-1,TRBJ2-1,few,.,CASSTRGTLYNEQFF,TGCGCCAGCAGCACGCGCGGTACCCTCTACAATGAGCAGTTCTTC
TRBV5-1,TRBJ1-1,.,.,CASSLDSGNTEAFF,TGCGCCAGCAGCTTGGACTCCGGGAACACTGAAGCTTTCTTT
TRBV9,TRBJ1-5,.,TRBD1,CASSQGTGLYQPQHF,TGTGCCAGCAGTCAAGGGACAGGTTTATATCAGCCCCAGCATTTT
TRBV6-6,TRBJ2-5,many,TRBD1,CASSPGTAQETQYF,TGTGCCAGCAGTCCTGGGACAGCCCAAGAGACCCAGTACTTC
TRBV2,TRBJ1-1,.,.,CASSVQQGITEAFF,TGTGCCAGCAGTGTTCAACAGGGAATAACTGAAGCTTTCTTT
TRBV28,TRBJ2-1,few,.,CASSPGQVRRGRFF,TGTGCCAGCAGCCCAGGACAGGTCCGGCGGGGTCGGTTCTTC
TRBV6-5,TRBJ1-5,.,.,CASSTQSNQPQHF,TGTGCCAGCAGTACCCAGAGCAATCAGCCCCAGCATTTT
TRBV28,TRBJ2-6,few,.,CASARGGRTSGANVLTF,TGTGCCAGCGCGAGGGGGGGACGAACGTCTGGGGCCAACGTCCTGACTTTC
TRBV5-1,TRBJ2-7,.,.,CASSLESGKFDEQYF,TGCGCCAGCAGCTTGGAATCGGGAAAGTTCGACGAGCAGTACTTC
TRBV7-2,TRBJ2-5,many,.,CASSLVRGAETQYF,TGTGCCAGCAGCTTAGTCAGGGGAGCGGAGACCCAGTACTTC
TRBV11-2,TRBJ2-2,few,.,CASSPLQGAGELFF,TGTGCCAGCAGCCCATTACAGGGTGCCGGGGAGCTGTTTTTT
TRBV29-1,TRBJ2-1,many,TRBD1,CSVGQGAYNEQFF,TGCAGCGTTGGGCAGGGGGCCTACAATGAGCAGTTCTTC
TRBV7-2,TRBJ1-2,few,.,CASRLSYRQAANYGYTF,TGTGCCAGCCGATTATCCTATCGGCAGGCCGCTAACTATGGCTACACCTTC
TRBV5-1,TRBJ2-7,few,TRBD1,CAKSSTHSGQTYEQYF,TGCGCCAAAAGCTCAACCCATTCGGGACAGACCTACGAGCAGTACTTC
TRBV19,TRBJ2-5,few,.,CASSMTGDLETQYF,TGTGCCAGTAGTATGACTGGAGATTTAGAGACCCAGTACTTC
TRBV6-5,TRBJ1-1,.,TRBD1,CASSRQGEAFF,TGTGCCAGCAGCAGACAGGGTGAAGCTTTCTTT
TRBV5-1,TRBJ1-1,.,.,CASTREGGLGNTEAFF,TGCGCCAGCACCCGAGAGGGGGGGCTCGGGAACACTGAAGCTTTCTTT
TRBV7-9,TRBJ2-7,.,.,CASSRGTDGRREQYF,TGTGCCAGCAGCCGGGGGACGGACGGCCGCCGGGAGCAGTACTTC
TRBV2,TRBJ2-1,.,TRBD1,CASSGQGAANNEQFF,TGTGCCAGCAGCGGACAGGGGGCAGCTAACAATGAGCAGTTCTTC
TRBV5-1,TRBJ2-3,few,.,CASSFSGDTQYF,TGCGCCAGCAGCTTTTCGGGAGATACGCAGTATTTT
TRBV6-6,TRBJ1-4,.,TRBD1,CASSSTGGQEKLFF,TGTGCCAGCAGTTCGACAGGGGGACAGGAAAAACTGTTTTTT
TRBV6-1,TRBJ1-2,.,TRBD1,CASRLTGLYGYTF,TGTGCCAGCAGATTGACAGGGCTGTATGGCTACACCTTC
TRBV7-9,TRBJ1-4,few,.,CASSLSGRPEKLFF,TGTGCCAGCAGCTTGTCGGGTAGGCCTGAAAAACTGTTTTTT
TRBV5-4,TRBJ1-5,.,.,CASSWYRERVSNQPQHF,TGTGCCAGCAGCTGGTACAGGGAGAGAGTGAGCAATCAGCCCCAGCATTTT
TRBV28,TRBJ2-2,few,TRBD1,CASLDRGLAGELFF,TGTGCCAGCTTGGACAGGGGGCTTGCCGGGGAGCTGTTTTTT
TRBV10-3,TRBJ1-1,few,.,CAINSGSGNTEAFF,TGTGCCATCAACTCCGGATCGGGGAACACTGAAGCTTTCTTT
TRBV7-2,TRBJ2-6,few,TRBD2,CASSPLAGAGANVLTF,TGTGCCAGCAGCCCCCTAGCGGGAGCTGGGGCCAACGTCCTGACTTTC
TRBV6-5,TRBJ2-3,.,TRBD2,CASSYIAGGSDTQYF,TGTGCCAGCAGTTACATTGCGGGAGGTTCAGATACGCAGTATTTT
TRBV4-3,TRBJ2-3,.,.,CASSPTVFGGSTDTQYF,TGCGCCAGCAGCCCAACCGTATTCGGCGGGAGCACAGATACGCAGTATTTT
TRBV7-9,TRBJ2-3,.,.,CASSLTGYTDTQYF,TGTGCCAGCAGCTTAACAGGGTATACAGATACGCAGTATTTT